This TCR beta chain was sequenced for a study of T-cell memory formation after mild COVID-19. Constant-segment-primed 5'RACE gave TCR alpha and TCR beta cDNA libraries with sample barcodes and UMIs. A single record per CDR3 protein comes from TCRdb applying MiXCR to the 5' RACE reads. The repertoire consists of roughly 600,000 distinct CDR3 sequences, with about a sixth occurring once and the leading ten covering approximately 12%. Details on this clonotype: The target antigen is unknown.

This CDR3 has 13 residues. The V segment lost 5 bases and the J segment 6 bases; nucleotides outside the gene matches: 6. CDR1 is LGHNA and CDR2 is YSLEER in the germline V gene. The study's findings and limits: The study detected some responding clones in pre-infection memory, suggesting cross-reactive memory joined.

Sequences were obtained from PBMCs or a T cell subset sorted from them (not recorded which). This TCR was recovered from an adult woman who had mild COVID-19 (a few samples of this study predate the infection). Cell type and time point are not known. The rearrangement joins TRBV4-3 to TRBJ2-7, with TRBD1 identical over 8 bases. The CDR3 protein is CASSARQGSEQYF. CDR3 coding DNA: TGCGCCAGCAGCGCTCGACAGGGGAGCGAGCAGTACTTC.